A selection of T cell receptor beta chains follows, all from one sample in a study of spatial heterogeneity in lung cancer. A single record per CDR3 protein comes from TCRdb applying MiXCR to the 5' RACE reads. This table holds approximately 6,300 distinct CDR3 sequences, 10% to 15% found once. This specimen consisted of normal lung tissue next to the tumor, obtained at surgery. These receptors were collected from a female donor with early-stage non-small cell lung cancer. The CDR3 runs from the conserved cysteine through the conserved F or W. A D gene is named only where the DNA matches it firmly. A clone size is listed for some rows: how often the clone was seen (once, few, many), or a class if it is expanded.

>NA|TRBJ2-5|TRBV7-8|NA
TGTGCCAGCTCCCCTGTGGACAGCAAAGAGACCCAGTACTTC
CASSPVDSKETQYF
>medium-sized|TRBJ2-7|TRBV29-1|NA
TGCAGCGCCCAGCTAGGGGGTTCGAAAGAGCAGTACTTC
CSAQLGGSKEQYF
>medium-sized|TRBJ1-1|TRBV5-1|NA
TGCGCCAGCAGACCCGACAGCAACACTGAAGCTTTCTTT
CASRPDSNTEAFF
>large|TRBJ1-1|TRBV9|NA
TGTGCCAGCAGCGCACAGTTCGCGAACACTGAAGCTTTCTTT
CASSAQFANTEAFF
>few|TRBJ2-1|TRBV6-1|TRBD2
TGTGCCAGCACGCGACTAGCGGGAGTTGTAAATGAGCAGTTCTTC
CASTRLAGVVNEQFF
>many|TRBJ2-4|TRBV4-3|NA
TGCGCCAGCAGCCAATCCTCACGCTCCAGAAACATTCAGTACTTC
CASSQSSRSRNIQYF
>many|TRBJ2-2|TRBV4-3|NA
TGCGCCAGCAGCCAAGATCGTTTTGCGGCCGGGGAGCTGTTTTTT
CASSQDRFAAGELFF
>medium-sized|TRBJ2-2|TRBV7-2|NA
TGTGCCAGCAGCTTGGGGCACAGTGCTACCGGGGAGCTGTTTTTT
CASSLGHSATGELFF
>NA|TRBJ1-5|TRBV6-6|NA
TGTGCCAGCACAAGGACGGTTCCCAATCAGCCCCAGCATTTT
CASTRTVPNQPQHF
>many|TRBJ1-5|TRBV4-2|NA
TGTGCCAGCAGCCAAGACTTGGGGGGAGCTCAGCCCCAGCATTTT
CASSQDLGGAQPQHF
>NA|TRBJ2-3|TRBV4-3|TRBD2
TGCGCCAGCAGCCTAGGGAGGGCACAGCCCCACAGCACAGATACGCAGTATTTT
CASSLGRAQPHSTDTQYF
>many|TRBJ2-2|TRBV10-3|NA
TGTGCCATCACGGCGGGGGCCGACACCGGGGAGCTGTTTTTT
CAITAGADTGELFF
>medium-sized|TRBJ2-5|TRBV3-1|TRBD2
TGTGCCAGCAACTCAAGGGGTAGCGGGGAAGAGACCCAGTACTTC
CASNSRGSGEETQYF
>few|TRBJ2-7|TRBV27|NA
TGTGCCAGCAGTGCCCTTGAGGGCAGCCGCCACGAGCAGTACTTC
CASSALEGSRHEQYF
>few|TRBJ2-3|TRBV7-8|TRBD1
TGTGCCAGCAGTCTCGACAGGGGTACAGATACGCAGTATTTT
CASSLDRGTDTQYF
>medium-sized|TRBJ2-1|TRBV7-2|TRBD1
TGTGCCAGCAGCTCTCCGACAGGGGGCGATGAGCAGTTCTTC
CASSSPTGGDEQFF
>medium-sized|TRBJ2-3|TRBV30|NA
TGTGCCTGGAGTTGGGTGTCAGATACGCAGTATTTT
CAWSWVSDTQYF
>NA|TRBJ2-6|TRBV4-2|TRBD2
TGTGCCAGCAGCCAAGAGGTACTGCTAGCGGGGTTCTCTGGGGCCAACGTCCTGACTTTC
CASSQEVLLAGFSGANVLTF
>NA|TRBJ2-5|TRBV5-1|NA
TGCGCCAGCAGCTTGCCTACTTGGACAGACCAAGAGACCCAGTACTTC
CASSLPTWTDQETQYF
>many|TRBJ2-4|TRBV6-2/TRBV6-3|NA
TGTGCCAGCAGTTCCCGGGTGGATGGAGTGGCCAAAAACATTCAGTACTTC
CASSSRVDGVAKNIQYF
>many|TRBJ2-2|TRBV7-9|NA
TGTGCCAGCAGCTTCCAACCCTTCACAGTTACCGGGGAGCTGTTTTTT
CASSFQPFTVTGELFF
>many|TRBJ2-2|TRBV5-1|NA
TGCGCCAGCAGCTCTCAGGGCTTGGACACCGGGGAGCTGTTTTTT
CASSSQGLDTGELFF
>medium-sized|TRBJ1-1|TRBV20-1|NA
TGCAGTGCTAGATCGGTCGGGAACACTGAAGCTTTCTTT
CSARSVGNTEAFF
>many|TRBJ1-5|TRBV20-1|TRBD1
TGCAGTGCTAGACGGGACAGGGGGCCCAAGGATAATCAGCCCCAGCATTTT
CSARRDRGPKDNQPQHF
>NA|TRBJ1-1|TRBV7-3|NA
TGTGCCAGCAGCCCACAACCGGGGGGGAACACTGAAGCTTTCTTT
CASSPQPGGNTEAFF
>NA|TRBJ2-2|TRBV6-5|TRBD1
TGTGCCAGCAGTTACCAAACAGGGGAAACCGGGGAGCTGTTTTTT
CASSYQTGETGELFF
>few|TRBJ2-7|TRBV7-2|TRBD2
TGTGCCAGCAGCTTAGGGACTAGCCCCTACGAGCAGTACTTC
CASSLGTSPYEQYF
>NA|TRBJ2-2|TRBV7-3|NA
TGTGCCAGCAGCCGCCGGGTAGACGGGGAGCTGTTTTTT
CASSRRVDGELFF
>NA|TRBJ2-5|TRBV29-1|NA
TGCAGCGTTCGGAGTGAAGGAGCCGGGACCCAGTACTTC
CSVRSEGAGTQYF
>NA|TRBJ2-5|TRBV5-1|TRBD1
TGCGCCAGCAGCTTGGGGGACAGTAGTTGGACCCAGTACTTC
CASSLGDSSWTQYF
>many|TRBJ2-5|TRBV20-1|TRBD2
TGCAGTGCTAACAGCTGGACTAGCGGCCAAGAGACCCAGTACTTC
CSANSWTSGQETQYF
>many|TRBJ2-1|TRBV9|NA
TGTGCCAGCAGCGCGCCAAAAGAACAGGGATACAATGAGCAGTTCTTC
CASSAPKEQGYNEQFF
>few|TRBJ2-2|TRBV6-6|TRBD1
TGTGCCAGCAGAACAGGGGGCGCGAACACCGGGGAGCTGTTTTTT
CASRTGGANTGELFF